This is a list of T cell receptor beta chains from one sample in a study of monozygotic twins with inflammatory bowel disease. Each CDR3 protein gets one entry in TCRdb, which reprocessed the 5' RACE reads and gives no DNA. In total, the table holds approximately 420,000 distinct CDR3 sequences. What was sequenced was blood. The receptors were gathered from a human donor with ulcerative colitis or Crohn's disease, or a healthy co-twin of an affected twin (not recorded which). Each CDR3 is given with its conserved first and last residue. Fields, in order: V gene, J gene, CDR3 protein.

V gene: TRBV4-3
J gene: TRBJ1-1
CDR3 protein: CASSQDRPDRVLTEAFF

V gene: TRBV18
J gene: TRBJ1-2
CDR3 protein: CASSPTGTGNGYTF

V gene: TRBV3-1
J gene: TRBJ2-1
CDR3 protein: CASSQDGSSYNEQFF

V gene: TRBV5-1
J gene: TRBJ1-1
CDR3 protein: CASSLDDHTEAFF

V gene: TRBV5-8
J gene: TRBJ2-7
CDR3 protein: CASSLQDRYSYEQYF

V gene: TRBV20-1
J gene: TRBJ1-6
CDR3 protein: CSADRGNNSPLHF

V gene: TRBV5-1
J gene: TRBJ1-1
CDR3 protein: CASSPGQSYTEAFF

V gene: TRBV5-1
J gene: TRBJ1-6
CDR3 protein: CASSLATDRGSPLHF

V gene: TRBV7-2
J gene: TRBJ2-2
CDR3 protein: CASSSRRGGNTGELFF

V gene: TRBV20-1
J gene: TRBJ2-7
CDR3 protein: CSARGLKVGGREQYF

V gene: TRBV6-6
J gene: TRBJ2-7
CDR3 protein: CASSTGVGAYEQYF

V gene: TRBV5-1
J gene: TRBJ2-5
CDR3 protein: CASSLGNRGQETQYF

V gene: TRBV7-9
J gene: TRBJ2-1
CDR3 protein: CASSPQASLSYNEQFF

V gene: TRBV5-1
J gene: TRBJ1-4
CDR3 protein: CASSLGSRGENEKLFF

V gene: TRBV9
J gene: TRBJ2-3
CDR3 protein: CASSVEARRLADTQYF

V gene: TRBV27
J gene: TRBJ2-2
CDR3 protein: CASSIRTAGELFF

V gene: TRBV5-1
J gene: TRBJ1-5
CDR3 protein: CASRPTGASNQPQHF

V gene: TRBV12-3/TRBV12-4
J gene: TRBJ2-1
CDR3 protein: CASSSGTGGHEQFF

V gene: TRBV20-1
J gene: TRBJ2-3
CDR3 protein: CSAKGHPNVDTQYF

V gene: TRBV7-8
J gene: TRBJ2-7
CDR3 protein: CASSTSGGDLSEQYF

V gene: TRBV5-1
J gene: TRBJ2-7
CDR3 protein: CASSLVSGDVSEQYF

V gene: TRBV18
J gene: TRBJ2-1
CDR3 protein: CASSPLARLDRPSEQFF

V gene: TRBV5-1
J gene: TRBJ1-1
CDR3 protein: CASTRQGLNTEAFF

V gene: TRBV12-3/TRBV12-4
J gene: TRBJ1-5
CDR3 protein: CASSLRGPPQHF

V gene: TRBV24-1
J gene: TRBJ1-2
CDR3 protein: CATSVDGGRDGYTF

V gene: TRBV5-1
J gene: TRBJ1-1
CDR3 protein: CASSLAGTGGPEAFF

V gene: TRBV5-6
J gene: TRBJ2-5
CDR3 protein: CASKIWGYETQYF

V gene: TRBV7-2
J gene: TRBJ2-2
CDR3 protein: CASSLGLRELFF

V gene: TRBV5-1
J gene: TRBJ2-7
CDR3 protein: CASSPRTGGLYEQYF